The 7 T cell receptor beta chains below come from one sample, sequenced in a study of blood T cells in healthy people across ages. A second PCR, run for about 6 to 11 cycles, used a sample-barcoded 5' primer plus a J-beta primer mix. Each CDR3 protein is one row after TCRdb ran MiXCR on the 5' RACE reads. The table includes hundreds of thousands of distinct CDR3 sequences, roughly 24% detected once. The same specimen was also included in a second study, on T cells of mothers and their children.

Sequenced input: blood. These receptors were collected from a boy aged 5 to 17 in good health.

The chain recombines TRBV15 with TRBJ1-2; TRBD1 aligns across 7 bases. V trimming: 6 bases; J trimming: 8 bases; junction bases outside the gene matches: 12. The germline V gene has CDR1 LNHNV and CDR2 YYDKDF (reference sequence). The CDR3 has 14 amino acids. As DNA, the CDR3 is TGTGCCACCAGTCTCCTTACAGGGGATTGGGGCTACACCTTC. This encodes CATSLLTGDWGYTF.

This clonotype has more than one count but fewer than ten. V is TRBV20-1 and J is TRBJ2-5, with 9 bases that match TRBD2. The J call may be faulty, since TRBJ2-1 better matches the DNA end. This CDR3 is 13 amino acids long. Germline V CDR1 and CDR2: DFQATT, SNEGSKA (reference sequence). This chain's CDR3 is CSARGGGAHEQFF. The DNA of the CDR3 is TGCAGTGCGAGGGGCGGGGGGGCCCATGAGCAGTTCTTC.

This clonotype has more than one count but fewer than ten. The DNA for the CDR3 is TGTGCCAGCAGTTACTCGGGACAGGGGAGTTCTTATGGCTACACCTTC. It codes for CASSYSGQGSSYGYTF. The V gene is TRBV6-5, the J gene TRBJ1-2; TRBD1 matches at 10 bases. The V segment lost 0 bases and the J segment 5 bases; nucleotides outside the gene matches: 6. Germline V gene sequence: CDR1 MNHEY, CDR2 SVGAGI. The CDR3 spans 16 residues.

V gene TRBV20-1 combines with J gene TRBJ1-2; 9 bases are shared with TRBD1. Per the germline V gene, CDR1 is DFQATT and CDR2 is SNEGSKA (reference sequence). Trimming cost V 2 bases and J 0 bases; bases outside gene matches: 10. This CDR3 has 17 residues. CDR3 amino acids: CSARRGTGSVANYGYTF. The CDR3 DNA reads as TGCAGTGCTAGAAGGGGGACAGGGTCCGTAGCTAACTATGGCTACACCTTC.

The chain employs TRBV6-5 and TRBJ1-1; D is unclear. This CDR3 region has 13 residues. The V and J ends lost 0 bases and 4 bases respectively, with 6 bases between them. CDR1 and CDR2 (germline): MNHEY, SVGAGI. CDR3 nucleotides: TGTGCCAGCAGTTACTCGGGGTTCACTGAAGCTTTCTTT. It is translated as CASSYSGFTEAFF.

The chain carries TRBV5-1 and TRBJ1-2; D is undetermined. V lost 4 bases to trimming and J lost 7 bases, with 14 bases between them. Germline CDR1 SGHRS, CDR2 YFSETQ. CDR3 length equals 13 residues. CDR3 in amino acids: CASSAGGSSGYTF. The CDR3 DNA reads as TGCGCCAGCAGCGCTGGCGGCTCATCTGGCTACACCTTC.

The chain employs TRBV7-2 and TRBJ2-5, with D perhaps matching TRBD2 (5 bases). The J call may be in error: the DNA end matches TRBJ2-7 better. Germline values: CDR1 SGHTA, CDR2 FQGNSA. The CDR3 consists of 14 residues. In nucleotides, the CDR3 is TGTGCCAGCAGCGAGTTGGACGGGAACTACGAGCAGTACTTC. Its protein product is CASSELDGNYEQYF.